The clone carrying this T cell receptor beta chain appeared many times. Its antigen is unidentified. The sample belongs to a study of T cells in Graves' hyperthyroidism and ophthalmopathy. Amplified regions were TCR beta CDR3 sequences from RNA transcripts. The HTBI primer set drove a first-round RT-PCR of the TCR CDR3. TCRdb reanalysed the multiplex PCR reads using MiXCR and keeps one entry per CDR3 protein. The table includes about 350,000 distinct CDR3 sequences, approximately 17% detected once. Study results and limitations: The blood repertoire included most of the expanded thyroid clonotypes above 0.001.

Germline assignment: CDR1 SQVTM and CDR2 ANQGSEA. The germline V and J ends were trimmed by 0 bases and 9 bases, with 24 bases remaining between them. This CDR3 contains 17 residues. Sequenced: blood. This clonotype was obtained from a woman aged 30 to 39 with Graves' hyperthyroidism that later progressed to Graves' ophthalmopathy. The rearrangement uses TRBV29-1 and TRBJ2-1, with D perhaps TRBD2 (7 bases). The CDR3 coding sequence is TGCAGCGTTGAAGATCCGACAGTGGGGAGGGGGGGCAGTGAGCAGTTCTTC. Encoded protein: CSVEDPTVGRGGSEQFF.